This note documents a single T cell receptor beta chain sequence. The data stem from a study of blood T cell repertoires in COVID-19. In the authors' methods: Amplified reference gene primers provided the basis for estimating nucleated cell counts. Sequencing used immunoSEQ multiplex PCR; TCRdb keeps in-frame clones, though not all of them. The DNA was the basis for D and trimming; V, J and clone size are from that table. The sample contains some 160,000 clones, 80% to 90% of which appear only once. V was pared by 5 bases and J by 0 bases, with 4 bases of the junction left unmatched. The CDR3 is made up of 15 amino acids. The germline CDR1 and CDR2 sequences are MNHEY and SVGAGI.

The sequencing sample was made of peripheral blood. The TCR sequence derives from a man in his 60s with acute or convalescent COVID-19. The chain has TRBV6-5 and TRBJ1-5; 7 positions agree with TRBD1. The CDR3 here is CASSPTGSSNQPQHF. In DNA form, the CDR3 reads TGTGCCAGCAGTCCGACAGGGAGTAGCAATCAGCCCCAGCATTTT.